The entry below describes one T cell receptor (beta chain). Its antigen is currently unknown. This entry belongs to a study of Ad26.COV2.S vaccination and SARS-CoV-2 variants. Study-level information: Intramuscular Ad26.COV2.S doses were given once or twice, 56 days apart. Study-wide points: Those who received vaccine or placebo ended up with similar non-spike TCR breadth. Spike-specific CD8+ and CD4+ T cell responses reportedly showed substantial breadth after vaccination.

Trimming took 5 bases from V and 9 from J, leaving 14 bases between them. This CDR3 has 13 residues. Germline CDR1 reads SGHVS; CDR2 reads FQNEAQ. Regarding treatment: 15 to 20 received Ad26.COV2.S at low or high dose, single or two shots; a few received placebo; per-sample allocation not given. It was on day 63 after the first vaccine or placebo injection that samples were taken. Sequenced by immunoSEQ multiplex PCR; TCRdb stores in-frame clones only, minus some. The sample shows some 520,000 clones, 87% of them seen only once. The sequenced sample was peripheral blood, obtained in a trial of Ad26.COV2.S vaccine versus placebo. This chain connects TRBV7-8 to TRBJ2-1; D not resolved. The sequence was obtained from a person aged 18-65 years who received the Ad26.COV2.S COVID-19 vaccine or a placebo. The CDR3 sequence is CASSIQTGGEQFF. Here the CDR3 DNA reads TGTGCCAGCAGCATACAGACGGGCGGTGAGCAGTTCTTC.